This TCR beta chain was sequenced during a study of blood T cell repertoires in COVID-19. Study context: Sample material is recorded as cDNA or gDNA derived from T cells, B-cell-depleted T cells, or PBMCs.

Residents of about 25 US areas, aged about 18 to 100 years, made up the participants. Trimming at V came to 4 bases and at J to 2 bases, leaving 5 bases not matched to a gene. The CDR3 runs to 14 residues. CDR1 SGDLS and CDR2 YYNGEE come from the germline V gene. The protocol was immunoSEQ multiplex PCR, while the TCRdb copy is restricted to in-frame clones and leaves out a portion. The repertoire includes a few hundred thousand clones, roughly nine tenths of them detected once, and approximately 1% sits in the top ten. This clone has a single count. This receptor was obtained from a woman aged 30 to 39 who had recovered from COVID-19. Sequencing input: PBMCs or T cells enriched from blood (not recorded which). The V gene is TRBV9, the J gene TRBJ1-1; 7 bases are a match to TRBD1. The CDR3 is CASSRTGPNTEAFF. CDR3 DNA: TGTGCCAGCAGCCGGACAGGCCCAAACACTGAAGCTTTCTTT.